This TCR beta chain was recorded in a study of T cell responses to AZD1222 COVID-19 vaccine. TCRdb keeps only in-frame clones here, not all; method: immunoSEQ multiplex PCR. The top ten hold 3.5% of the sample, which has roughly 120,000 clones, around 89% seen once. Note on this clone: The junction departs from germline at one end; a sequencing error may be responsible.

Germline V gene data show CDR1 as SEHNR and CDR2 as FQNEAQ (reference sequence). The CDR3 length is 14 residues. Material: peripheral blood, obtained 28 days after the second AZD1222 dose. The receptor comes from an adult who received the AZD1222 COVID-19 vaccine. The rearrangement joins TRBV7-9 to TRBJ1-1, with 10 positions matching TRBD1. This chain's CDR3 is CASNLGTGVTEAFF. Written as DNA, the CDR3 is TGTGCCAGCAACTTAGGGACAGGGGTCACTGAAGCTTTCTTT.